The text below deals with one T cell receptor beta chain. Its antigen remains unidentified. No base quality values were provided; no much bigger clone lies one nucleotide off. Trimming costs V 4 bases and J 4 bases, and their ends lie 16 bases apart. CDR1 LGHNA and CDR2 YSLEER were looked up in the germline V gene. The CDR3 contains 15 residues, cysteine and phenylalanine counted. Kept here is only the CDR3 DNA, which spans 45 bases and is read in frame from base 1. This sample stems from a study of blood T cell repertoires in COVID-19 (dated by TCRdb to the early 2020s). Regarding the research as a whole: The collaborator samples originated in the United States, Italy and Spain and spanned the acute and convalescent phases of COVID-19. Sample metadata almost always included a de-identified subject ID, COVID-19 status, age in years and sex. The samples were drawn from the first 160 participants of the ongoing ImmuneRACE study and from under 1,500 subjects provided by 6 global collaborators. The dataset comprised deeply sampled blood TCRbeta repertoires from subjects exposed to, actively infected with, or recovered from COVID-19. Where available, HLA class I and class II types were taken from metadata supplied by the sample provider and were not determined by assay-based typing. The material from the prospective study consisted of cDNA or gDNA derived from T cells, B-cell-depleted T cells, or PBMCs. The repertoires were released in a freely available public database meant as a resource for research on the immune response to SARS-CoV-2. Here is what the overall study found, with its caveats: Clinical and demographic metadata were provided uncurated, with the amount varying by source and participant.

The collaborating institutions used their own protocols to collect whole blood in K2EDTA tubes. Collaborator samples were shipped for TCRbeta analysis as frozen whole blood, isolated PBMCs, or DNA extracted from either sample type. TCRbeta CDR3 regions were amplified from genomic DNA by means of the immunoSEQ Assay, a bias-controlled multiplex PCR. The original methods were these. Within the assay, amplification of reference gene primers was used to estimate how many nucleated cells each sample contained. To quantify the absolute abundance of each unique TCRbeta CDR3 rearrangement, sequence reads were collapsed and filtered. For each sample, productive Simpson clonality was calculated by taking the square root of Simpson's diversity index across productive rearrangements. The table was pulled from immuneACCESS by TCRdb, which kept in-frame rearrangements only. Such tables lose some clones; where checked, under half of the loss comes from unresolved V genes, and the rest has no known cause. V and J calls and clone size come straight from that table; D and trimming were deduced from the DNA. The table for this sample lists around 180,000 clones; 88% of them were counted only once. More than 25% of the sample lies in the top ten.

The receptor's source is a man between 60 and 70 years old with acute or convalescent COVID-19. The chain was built from TRBV4-3 and TRBJ1-2; 5 matching bases give a weak D call of TRBD1. Sequenced: peripheral blood. In nucleotides, the sequence is TGCGCCAGCAGCCTCGGGAGGGGCCTTACCTATGGCTACACCTTC. It encodes CASSLGRGLTYGYTF.